This T cell receptor beta chain was captured in a study of OX40 agonist ivuxolimab in advanced cancers. At the level of the whole study: Ivuxolimab was an agonistic, fully human IgG2 monoclonal antibody directed against OX40 (CD134), a costimulatory receptor. Intravenous ivuxolimab was administered to patients every 2 weeks at six dose levels: 0.01, 0.1, 0.3, 1.5, 3 and 10 mg/kg. Of the approximately 54 patients in dose escalation, 19 had hepatocellular carcinoma, some 15 had melanoma, 9 had renal cell carcinoma and 9 had head and neck cancer. A male proportion of nearly 85% and a mean age of approximately 60 years, ranging from roughly 23 to 90, were recorded for the dose-escalation cohort. Patients were allowed to have had prior anti-PD-1, anti-PD-L1 or anti-CTLA-4 therapy, and around 43% of the dose-escalation patients had been treated with checkpoint inhibitors. Partial responses were achieved by three dose-escalation patients, of whom one had hepatocellular carcinoma and two had cutaneous melanoma. Peripheral TCRbeta sequencing aimed to test whether ivuxolimab altered TCR sequence diversity and caused clonal T-cell expansion. The paper reports the monotherapy dose-escalation portion (N of about 47 patients) of the phase I ivuxolimab trial. Here is what the overall study found, with its caveats: Low levels of normalized T-cell clonal expansion were also seen in some patients who did not respond. In partial responders in the 0.1-3.0 mg/kg groups, normalized peripheral clonal expansion was found to be among the lowest, especially among CD8+ T cells. Antigen specificity was not determined for the clonally expanded peripheral T cells. Clonal expansion of both CD4+ and CD8+ blood T cells was observed from baseline to week 6 at doses 0.1 to 3.0 mg/kg. On average, CD8+ T cells showed more expanded clones than CD4+ T cells after ivuxolimab.

Cut back by 7 bases and 2 bases, the V and J ends lie 18 bases apart. Looking up the germline V gene (reference sequence) yields CDR1 MNHNY and CDR2 SVGAGI. The CDR3 has 16 amino acids, counting the end cysteine and phenylalanine. CDR3 DNA only is kept here, 48 bases in frame from base 1. Notes on this clone: It has no known antigen specificity. The record has no base qualities; no much larger clone is one base away.

Patients with autoimmune disease history or receiving systemic immunosuppression were excluded from the trial. In every dose cohort, peripheral blood was drawn for TCR sequencing at baseline, cycle 4 day 1, and cycle 7 day 1. Samples were obtained from an open-label, multicenter, first-in-human phase I dose-escalation trial of ivuxolimab. The trial enrolled adults with locally advanced or metastatic head and neck squamous cell, hepatocellular, melanoma or renal cell carcinoma. Before TCR sequencing, CD4+ and CD8+ T cells were separately sorted from peripheral blood. Genomic DNA was extracted from sorted cells for sequencing of the TCRbeta CDR3 region. TCRbeta CDR3 regions were sequenced using the immunoSEQ Assay. In TCRdb, the immuneACCESS table is reduced to in-frame sequences with V and J assigned. These tables do not hold every clone; where another copy was compared, an unresolved V gene accounts for under half, and the others remain unexplained. The sample contains fewer than 80,000 clones, approximately 86% of them found a single time. 0.65% to 0.9% of the sample is in the top ten clones.

The rearranged segments are TRBV6-6 and TRBJ1-5, with the identity of the D gene unclear. The TCR originated in an adult with an advanced solid tumor such as melanoma, head and neck, liver or kidney cancer. The sequencing used CD4+ or CD8+ T cells sorted from blood, collected in a trial of the OX40 agonist ivuxolimab. The encoded CDR3 is CASTTKAAGGNQPQHF. DNA sequence: TGTGCCAGCACGACAAAGGCCGCTGGGGGCAATCAGCCCCAGCATTTT.